Below, 26 T cell receptor beta chains from the same sample are listed, as sequenced in a study of identical twins. TCRdb fed the 5' RACE reads into MiXCR, producing one record per CDR3 protein. This sample has a few hundred thousand distinct CDR3 sequences, with approximately 8.3% found just once. This sample also belongs to another study, concerning yellow fever vaccine responses in identical twins.

The sample consisted of CD8+ T cells sorted from blood. The source is a young woman in good health.

The rearrangement links TRBV12-5 to TRBJ2-7; D is unclear. Between the trimmed V and J ends, which lost 2 bases and 3 bases, there was a span of 8 bases. Germline V gene data show CDR1 as LGHNT and CDR2 as FRNRAP. The CDR3 is 13 amino acids. The CDR3 DNA follows: TGTGCTAGTGGTTTGTCCAACAGCTACGAGCAGTACTTC. Translated, it gives CASGLSNSYEQYF.

The CDR3 DNA follows: TGCAGCGTTGGCATCCACCAAGAGACCCAGTACTTC. Amino acid sequence: CSVGIHQETQYF. V gene TRBV29-1 combines with J gene TRBJ2-1, with no clear D. With the DNA end fitting TRBJ2-5 better, the J assignment may be wrong. The CDR3 runs 12 residues. Germline V gene lookup returns CDR1 SQVTM and CDR2 ANQGSEA.

The chain carries TRBV10-1 and TRBJ2-7; D not certain. Per germline, CDR1 WNHNN and CDR2 SYGVQD (reference sequence). V lost 4 bases and J lost 6, with 16 bases in between. The CDR3 length is 14 residues. The CDR3 spells CASSGVNGPVEQYF. As DNA, the CDR3 is TGCGCCAGCAGTGGGGTTAATGGGCCGGTCGAGCAGTACTTC.

The chain links TRBV5-6 to TRBJ1-6; possibly TRBD1 for D (5 bases). This CDR3 spans 16 amino acids. The germline V gene has CDR1 SGHDT and CDR2 YYEEEE. Trimming removed 4 bases at V and 0 bases at J, with 11 bases between. For the CDR3, the DNA is TGTGCCAGCAGCCAGGGTAGGAGCTCCTATAATTCACCCCTCCACTTT. It specifies CASSQGRSSYNSPLHF.

This clonotype showed up just a few times. The chain employs TRBV15 and TRBJ1-3, with no clear D. Germline V gene sequence: CDR1 LNHNV, CDR2 YYDKDF (reference sequence). V lost 6 bases and J 1 base, leaving 4 bases between the germline ends. The CDR3 has 12 residues. The CDR3 bases are TGTGCCACCAGTTTTTCTGGAAACACCATATATTTT. Translated: CATSFSGNTIYF.

There are many counts of this clonotype. CDR3 loop: CASSQDLSLAGDTQYF. Written as DNA, the CDR3 is TGTGCCAGCAGCCAAGATCTAAGCCTAGCTGGAGATACGCAGTATTTT. The J gene is TRBJ2-3, the V gene TRBV4-2, with a possible D match to TRBD2 (5 bases). The length of the CDR3 is 16 residues. Germline V gene sequence: CDR1 LGHNA, CDR2 YNFKEQ. Trimming left V 0 bases short and J 5 bases short, with 15 bases between.

The gene calls are TRBV7-8 and TRBJ2-1, with TRBD1 as a possible D gene (6 bases). CDR3 length equals 15 residues. V gave up 5 bases and J gave up 6 bases, with 17 bases separating them. CDR1 and CDR2 from the germline V gene are SGHVS and FQNEAQ. The CDR3 loop reads CASSPFFSQGNEQFF. In nucleotides, the CDR3 is TGTGCCAGCAGCCCATTTTTTTCACAGGGCAATGAGCAGTTCTTC.

V gene TRBV2 combines with J gene TRBJ2-3, with D possibly matching TRBD1 (5 bases). V gave up 10 bases and J gave up 1 base, with 12 bases separating them. This CDR3 is 13 amino acids long. Per the germline V gene, CDR1 is SNHLY and CDR2 is FYNNEI. CDR3 sequence: CAIRVPGTDTQYF. The CDR3 DNA sequence: TGTGCCATCAGGGTCCCGGGCACAGATACGCAGTATTTT.

This clonotype was seen only a few times. The V call is TRBV20-1, the J call TRBJ2-7, with D possibly matching TRBD2 (6 bases). V shed 0 bases and J shed 4 bases, with 13 bases lying between them. The CDR3 totals 14 residues. Germline CDR1 DFQATT, CDR2 SNEGSKA (reference sequence). For the CDR3, the DNA is TGCAGTGCTAGAGAAACGATCGGGGGTTACGAGCAGTACTTC. It codes for CSARETIGGYEQYF.

This clonotype was recorded at least ten times. In DNA form, the CDR3 reads TGTGCCAGCAGTGGGACGGATTCCACCTACGAGCAGTACTTC. This codes for CASSGTDSTYEQYF. The V gene is TRBV25-1, the J gene TRBJ2-7; D is uncertain. Germline CDR1 reads MGHDK; CDR2 reads SYGVNS. This CDR3 is 14 amino acids long. V was shortened by 4 bases and J by 2 bases, with 12 bases between the two germline ends.

This clonotype was seen more than once but under ten times. This chain joins TRBV4-1 and TRBJ1-1; D is unclear. V lost 0 bases, J lost 5 bases, and 10 bases lay in between. Germline CDR1 reads MGHRA; CDR2 reads YSYEKL. CDR3 size: 14 residues. CDR3 bases: TGCGCCAGCAGCCAAGATCCGGGTTGGACTGAAGCTTTCTTT. This sequence encodes CASSQDPGWTEAFF.

The table lists this clonotype with a few counts. The chain combines TRBV5-5 with TRBJ1-4; D gene unclear. In germline, CDR1 is SGHKS, CDR2 YYEKEE (reference sequence). Deletions cut 4 bases from V and 8 bases from J, with 12 bases between. This CDR3 has 13 amino acids. The CDR3 region is CASSPGGWEKLFF. In nucleotides, the CDR3 is TGTGCCAGCAGCCCGGGTGGGTGGGAAAAACTGTTTTTT.

This clonotype showed up many times. The chain couples TRBV20-1 to TRBJ2-2; no clear D. The CDR3 covers 15 residues. V lost 0 bases to trimming and J lost 3 bases, with 11 bases between them. From germline, CDR1 is DFQATT and CDR2 SNEGSKA (reference sequence). The CDR3 region is CSARDRAGYTGELFF. The CDR3 region has the DNA TGCAGTGCTAGAGATCGGGCAGGTTACACCGGGGAGCTGTTTTTT.

This chain connects TRBV12-3 or TRBV12-4 to TRBJ2-1, with D unclear. The V end was cut by 8 bases, the J end by 7 bases, with 12 bases between. This CDR3 is built from 12 residues. The CDR3 reads CASSHFLNEQFF. The DNA for the CDR3 is TGTGCCAGCTCACACTTCCTGAATGAGCAGTTCTTC.

This clonotype was seen only a few times. The chain couples TRBV29-1 to TRBJ2-7; 11 nucleotides match TRBD1. CDR1 and CDR2 (germline): SQVTM, ANQGSEA. The CDR3 has 13 residues. The ends lost 5 bases at V and 4 bases at J; junction bases unmatched: 4. The CDR3 DNA sequence: TGCAGCGTTTCCCGGGACAGGGGGTACGAGCAGTACTTC. It yields the protein CSVSRDRGYEQYF.

This clonotype has a count of ten or more. The CDR3 reads CASTPGTDTDTQYF. The CDR3 DNA reads as TGCGCCAGCACCCCCGGGACAGACACAGATACGCAGTATTTT. The V call is TRBV5-1, the J call TRBJ2-3; 7 nucleotides agree with TRBD1. With 6 bases clipped from V and 2 bases from J, the junction kept 6 bases outside the gene matches. Germline V gives CDR1 SGHRS, CDR2 YFSETQ. The CDR3 covers 14 residues.

There are many counts of this clonotype. The rearrangement links TRBV29-1 to TRBJ2-7, with a tentative D call TRBD1 (6 bases). The CDR3 loop spans 14 amino acids. V lost 0 bases to trimming and J lost 3 bases, with 12 bases between them. CDR1 SQVTM and CDR2 ANQGSEA come from the germline V gene. The CDR3 spells CSVEDEGESYEQYF. In DNA form, the CDR3 reads TGCAGCGTTGAAGATGAGGGGGAGAGCTACGAGCAGTACTTC.

The rearrangement joins TRBV11-2 to TRBJ2-3; 9 bases align to TRBD2. V dropped 4 bases and J dropped 2; count of bases not matched to a gene: 10. Germline V gene sequence: CDR1 SGHAT, CDR2 FQNNGV. This CDR3 is built from 17 residues. The CDR3 bases are TGTGCCAGCAGCTACCGCTCCGGGACTAGCCACACAGATACGCAGTATTTT. The encoded protein is CASSYRSGTSHTDTQYF. Based on the CDR3 plus reference TRBV11-2 and TRBJ2-3, the full variable domain is EAGVAQSPRYKIIEKRQSVAFWCNPISGHATLYWYQQILGQGPKLLIQFQNNGVVDDSQLPKDRFSAERLKGVDSTLKIQPAKLEDSAVYLCASSYRSGTSHTDTQYFGPGTRLTVL.

This clonotype appeared many times. The rearrangement uses TRBV20-1 and TRBJ1-1; no clear D. Trimming cost V 0 bases and J 8 bases, with 13 bases left between them. The CDR3 spans 13 residues. From germline, CDR1 is DFQATT and CDR2 SNEGSKA (reference sequence). CDR3 sequence reads: CSARDLALGEAFF. The CDR3 DNA sequence: TGCAGTGCTAGAGATTTGGCGTTAGGCGAAGCTTTCTTT.

In its sample, this clonotype was seen a few times. Here the CDR3 reads CSVEDDRSGGWDTQYF. The CDR3 nucleotides read TGCAGCGTTGAAGATGATAGAAGCGGGGGGTGGGATACGCAGTATTTT. This rearrangement joins TRBV29-1 to TRBJ2-3; 9 positions agree with TRBD2. Germline V gene lookup returns CDR1 SQVTM and CDR2 ANQGSEA. The CDR3 length is 16 residues. The ends lost 0 bases at V and 6 bases at J; junction bases unmatched: 10.

The genes are TRBV29-1 and TRBJ1-1, with TRBD1 as a possible D gene (6 bases). CDR1 and CDR2 (germline): SQVTM, ANQGSEA. The CDR3 is 13 amino acids. Trimming removed 1 base from V and 2 bases from J, with 8 bases in between. The chain's CDR3 is CSVEVGANTEAFF. Here the CDR3 DNA reads TGCAGCGTTGAAGTGGGGGCCAACACTGAAGCTTTCTTT.

The table lists this clonotype with many counts. The V and J genes are TRBV4-3 and TRBJ2-3; 8 bases are a match to TRBD2. CDR3 size: 15 residues. Trimming took 1 base from V and 4 from J; bases not matched to a gene: 4. CDR1 LGHNA and CDR2 YSLEER come from the germline V gene. In DNA, the CDR3 is TGCGCCAGCAGCCAAGGGCTAGCGGGCCCAGATACGCAGTATTTT. Translation: CASSQGLAGPDTQYF.

This clonotype has a handful of counts. J is TRBJ2-7 and V is TRBV9; 11 bases are shared with TRBD2. Per germline, CDR1 SGDLS and CDR2 YYNGEE. The V and J ends lost 5 bases and 0 bases, in that order; junction bases with no gene match: 10. This CDR3 contains 17 residues. The DNA of the CDR3 is TGTGCCAGCAGTGGCGGGACTAGCGGTTTAAGCTCCTACGAGCAGTACTTC. This encodes CASSGGTSGLSSYEQYF.

This clonotype has ten or more counts. This chain uses TRBV12-3 or TRBV12-4 with TRBJ2-3; D is uncertain. The ends were cut back, 7 bases at V and 1 base at J, with 6 bases in the middle. The CDR3 contains 12 residues. This CDR3 reads CASTPRTDTQYF. CDR3 sequence (DNA): TGTGCCAGCACCCCCCGCACAGATACGCAGTATTTT.

The rearrangement uses TRBV6-4 and TRBJ2-1, with a possible D match to TRBD2 (6 bases). Trimming removed 6 bases at V and 0 bases at J, with 15 bases between. The CDR3 sequence is 16 residues long. CDR1 MRHNA and CDR2 SNTAGT come from the germline V gene. CDR3 nucleotide sequence: TGTGCCAGCAGCCCATCCATAGCGGACTCCTACAATGAGCAGTTCTTC. Protein: CASSPSIADSYNEQFF.

This clonotype was counted ten times or more. The chain combines TRBV7-9 with TRBJ2-7; D gene ambiguous. V dropped 0 bases and J dropped 0 bases, with 9 bases sitting between them. This CDR3 region has 15 residues. Germline CDR1 and CDR2: SEHNR and FQNEAQ (reference sequence). This CDR3 reads CASSLARQVSYEQYF. The CDR3 region has the DNA TGTGCCAGCAGCTTAGCGCGGCAGGTCTCCTACGAGCAGTACTTC.